The 9 T cell receptor beta chains below were found in one sample sequenced in a study of blood T cells in healthy people across ages. Through a sample-barcoded 5' primer and a J-beta primer mix, a second PCR was run for about 6 to 11 cycles. Each CDR3 protein gets one entry after TCRdb re-called the 5' RACE reads with MiXCR. The sample includes approximately 820,000 distinct CDR3 sequences, about 42% seen only once; the top ten take roughly a fifth. The source material was blood. The receptors stem from a man aged 60 to 69 in good health.

The chain joins TRBV4-3 to TRBJ1-2; maybe TRBD1 (6 bases). Germline lookup yields CDR1 LGHNA and CDR2 YSLEER. The CDR3 consists of 14 residues. With 4 bases removed from V and 7 bases from J, the gap between germline ends came to 16 bases. The CDR3 region is CASSRRGSAGGYTF. In nucleotides, the CDR3 is TGCGCCAGCAGCCGCAGGGGAAGTGCGGGTGGCTACACCTTC.

This clonotype has a count of ten or more. V and J are TRBV5-5 and TRBJ2-7, with 7 bases that match TRBD1. CDR3 length: 15 residues. The V gene's germline CDR1 is SGHKS and CDR2 YYEKEE (reference sequence). J gave up 0 bases and V 2 bases, and 5 bases lay outside the gene matches. The CDR3: CASSFRDSSSYEQYF. CDR3 DNA: TGTGCCAGCAGCTTCAGGGACAGTAGCTCCTACGAGCAGTACTTC.

The chain employs TRBV6-2 or TRBV6-3 and TRBJ2-5, with 12 bases fitting TRBD2. Trimming cost V 0 bases and J 4 bases; bases outside gene matches: 0. From germline, CDR1 is MNHEY and CDR2 SVGEGT. CDR3 size: 15 residues. CDR3 coding DNA: TGTGCCAGCAGTTACTCGGGACTAGCGGGAGAGACCCAGTACTTC. Translated, it gives CASSYSGLAGETQYF.

This clonotype was seen just once. This chain joins TRBV20-1 and TRBJ1-2; a possible D gene is TRBD1 (5 bases). V was clipped by 5 bases and J by 5 bases, with 21 bases between them. The germline V gene encodes CDR1 DFQATT and CDR2 SNEGSKA (reference sequence). This CDR3 has 15 amino acids. The CDR3 region is CSAPTHRAGGYGYTF. The CDR3, as DNA: TGCAGTGCTCCAACTCATAGGGCCGGGGGGTATGGCTACACCTTC.

The chain is built from TRBV7-2 and TRBJ2-5; unclear D gene. The germline V gene has CDR1 SGHTA and CDR2 FQGNSA. This CDR3 is built from 14 residues. Between the trimmed V and J ends, which lost 5 bases and 9 bases, there was a span of 19 bases. The CDR3 here is CASSVESVGLAQYF. CDR3 coding DNA: TGTGCCAGCAGCGTAGAATCCGTCGGGTTGGCCCAGTACTTC.

The chain carries TRBV6-5 and TRBJ2-5, with D possibly matching TRBD2 (6 bases). CDR3 length: 14 residues. Trimming shortened V by 6 bases and J by 3 bases, and 14 bases separated the two germline ends. Germline assignment: CDR1 MNHEY and CDR2 SVGAGI. As DNA, the CDR3 is TGTGCCAGCAGGGCAGGAGGGCACGAAGAGACCCAGTACTTC. This encodes CASRAGGHEETQYF.

The rearrangement joins TRBV15 to TRBJ1-1, with D unresolved. This CDR3 spans 13 amino acids. V lost 8 bases to trimming and J lost 0 bases, with 10 bases between them. Germline values: CDR1 LNHNV, CDR2 YYDKDF (reference sequence). CDR3 nucleotides: TGTGCCACCTCCAGTCGAATGAACACTGAAGCTTTCTTT. Protein product: CATSSRMNTEAFF.

The chain has TRBV20-1 and TRBJ2-1; TRBD1 agrees at 12 bases. CDR1 DFQATT and CDR2 SNEGSKA come from the germline V gene (reference sequence). V was clipped by 6 bases and J by 9 bases; unmatched bases: 9. The CDR3 is 14 residues long. The CDR3 nucleotides read TGCAGTGCGCGACCGGGACAGGGGGCCAGTGAGCAGTTCTTC. As protein: CSARPGQGASEQFF.

This clonotype was detected only a few times. The gene calls are TRBV5-1 and TRBJ2-3, with D uncertain. The CDR3 contains 17 residues. Trimming pared 5 bases from V and 0 bases from J, leaving 19 bases between. Germline-derived CDR1 and CDR2 are SGHRS and YFSETQ. The CDR3 DNA sequence: TGCGCCAGCAGTTTAGGTGGGCCTGGGATTAGCACAGATACGCAGTATTTT. Protein: CASSLGGPGISTDTQYF.